Described below is a single T cell receptor (beta chain) sequence and its context. The data originate from a study of blood T cell repertoires in COVID-19. In the study overall: T cells, B-cell-depleted T cells, or PBMCs provided the cDNA or gDNA that served as material.

This CDR3 is 18 amino acids long. Trimming shortened V by 0 bases and J by 0 bases, and 16 bases separated the two germline ends. CDR1 and CDR2 from the germline V gene are SGHDT and YYEEEE. Everyone who took part was roughly 18 to 95 years old, and they came from about 25 US areas. The authors' processing: Amplification with reference gene primers provided the estimates of nucleated cell counts. Assay used: immunoSEQ multiplex PCR; TCRdb lists only in-frame clones, some missing. The D gene and trimming were derived from the DNA, and the V and J assignments and clone size from that table. The profile shows about 270,000 clones, around 93% of them singletons.

The receptor was isolated from a man aged 35-49 years who had been exposed to COVID-19. Sequenced input: PBMCs or T cells enriched from blood (not recorded which). The V call is TRBV5-6, the J call TRBJ1-3; perhaps TRBD1 as D (6 bases). The CDR3 reads CASSLVGQRLSSGNTIYF. CDR3 DNA sequence: TGTGCCAGCAGCTTGGTTGGACAGCGATTAAGCTCTGGAAACACCATATATTTT.